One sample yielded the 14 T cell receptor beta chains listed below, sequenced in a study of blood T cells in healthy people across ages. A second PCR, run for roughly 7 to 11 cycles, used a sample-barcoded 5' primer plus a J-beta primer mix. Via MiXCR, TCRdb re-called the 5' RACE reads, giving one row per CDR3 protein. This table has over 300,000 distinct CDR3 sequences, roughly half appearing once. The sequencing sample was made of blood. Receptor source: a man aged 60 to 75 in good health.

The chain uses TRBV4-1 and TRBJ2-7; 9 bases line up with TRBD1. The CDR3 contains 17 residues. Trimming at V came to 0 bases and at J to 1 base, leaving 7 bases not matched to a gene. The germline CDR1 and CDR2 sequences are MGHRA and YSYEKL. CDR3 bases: TGCGCCAGCAGCCAAGAAGGAGGGACAGGGTCATCCTACGAGCAGTACTTC. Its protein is CASSQEGGTGSSYEQYF.

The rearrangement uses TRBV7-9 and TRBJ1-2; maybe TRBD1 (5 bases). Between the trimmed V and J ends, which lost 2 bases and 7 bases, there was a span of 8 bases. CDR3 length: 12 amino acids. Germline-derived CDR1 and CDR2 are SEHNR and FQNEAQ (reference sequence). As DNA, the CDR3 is TGTGCCAGCAGCTTATATGGGGGTGGCTACACCTTC. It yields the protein CASSLYGGGYTF.

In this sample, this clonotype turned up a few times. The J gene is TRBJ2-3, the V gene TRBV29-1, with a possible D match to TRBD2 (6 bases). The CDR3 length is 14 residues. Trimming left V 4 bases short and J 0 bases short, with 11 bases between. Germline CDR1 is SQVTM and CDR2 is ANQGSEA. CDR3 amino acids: CSVVVGGSTDTQYF. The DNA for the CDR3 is TGCAGCGTTGTTGTGGGGGGTAGCACAGATACGCAGTATTTT.

The CDR3 DNA reads as TGCGCCAGCAGCCAAGTTCAAGGTAGCGGGAGGGCCGTCGAGCAGTACTTC. This encodes CASSQVQGSGRAVEQYF. The J gene is TRBJ2-7, the V gene TRBV4-1; TRBD2 matches 11 bases. The germline V gene has CDR1 MGHRA and CDR2 YSYEKL. CDR3 length: 17 amino acids. Trimming removed 1 base from V and 6 bases from J; junction bases left unmatched: 11.

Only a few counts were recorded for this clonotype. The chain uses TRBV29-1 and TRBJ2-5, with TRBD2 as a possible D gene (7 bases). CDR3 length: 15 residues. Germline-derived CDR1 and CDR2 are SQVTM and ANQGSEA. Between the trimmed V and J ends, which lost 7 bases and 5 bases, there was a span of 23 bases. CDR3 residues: CSADNPGGAEETQYF. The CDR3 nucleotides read TGCAGCGCCGACAACCCGGGGGGCGCTGAGGAGACCCAGTACTTC.

The CDR3 sequence is CASSGLTSTDTQYF. CDR3 nucleotide sequence: TGTGCCAGTAGTGGCCTGACTAGTACAGATACGCAGTATTTT. The gene calls are TRBV19 and TRBJ2-3; a weak D match, TRBD2 (6 bases). This CDR3 region has 14 residues. From germline, CDR1 is LNHDA and CDR2 SQIVND (reference sequence). V shed 5 bases and J shed 3 bases, with 12 bases lying between them.

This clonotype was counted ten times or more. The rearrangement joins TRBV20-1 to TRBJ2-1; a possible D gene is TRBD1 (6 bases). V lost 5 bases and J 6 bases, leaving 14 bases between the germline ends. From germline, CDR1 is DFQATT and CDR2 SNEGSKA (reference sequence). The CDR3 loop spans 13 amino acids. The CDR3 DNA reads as TGCAGTGCTCCCGAAACAGGGTCCAATGAGCAGTTCTTC. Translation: CSAPETGSNEQFF.

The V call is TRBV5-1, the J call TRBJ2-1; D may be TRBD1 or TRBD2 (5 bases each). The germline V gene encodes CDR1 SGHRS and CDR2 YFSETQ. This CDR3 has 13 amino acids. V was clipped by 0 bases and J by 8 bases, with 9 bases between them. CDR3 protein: CASSLGGIDEQFF. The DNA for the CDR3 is TGCGCCAGCAGCTTGGGGGGGATTGATGAGCAGTTCTTC. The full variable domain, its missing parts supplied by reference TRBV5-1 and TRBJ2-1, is KAGVTQTPRYLIKTRGQQVTLSCSPISGHRSVSWYQQTPGQGLQFLFEYFSETQRNKGNFPGRFSGRQFSNSRSEMNVSTLELGDSALYLCASSLGGIDEQFFGPGTRLTVL.

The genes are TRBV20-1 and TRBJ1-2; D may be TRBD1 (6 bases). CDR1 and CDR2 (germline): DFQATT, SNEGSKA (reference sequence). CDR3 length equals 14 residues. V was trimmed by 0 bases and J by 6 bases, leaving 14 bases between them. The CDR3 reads CSARDQGTLNGYTF. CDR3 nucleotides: TGCAGTGCTAGAGATCAGGGGACCCTGAATGGCTACACCTTC.

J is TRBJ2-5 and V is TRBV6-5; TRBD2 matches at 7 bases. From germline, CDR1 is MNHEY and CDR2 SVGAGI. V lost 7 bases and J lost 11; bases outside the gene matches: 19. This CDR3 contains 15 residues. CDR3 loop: CASTPGLETYNEQYF. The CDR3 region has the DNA TGTGCCAGCACCCCTGGACTAGAAACGTACAATGAGCAGTACTTC.

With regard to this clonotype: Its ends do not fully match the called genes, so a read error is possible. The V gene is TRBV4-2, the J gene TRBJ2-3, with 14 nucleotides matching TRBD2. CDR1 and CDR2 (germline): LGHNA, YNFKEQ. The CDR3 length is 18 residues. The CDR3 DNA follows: TGTACCAGCAGCCAGGATCGACTAGCGGGAGGGAGCACAGATACGCAGTATTTT. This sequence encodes CTSSQDRLAGGSTDTQYF.

The CDR3 DNA sequence: TGTGCCAGCAGCTTAGTTCGGACAGGGGGCGCGGAGACCCAGTACTTC. Its protein product is CASSLVRTGGAETQYF. The genes are TRBV11-1 and TRBJ2-5; 11 bases align to TRBD1. Germline-derived CDR1 and CDR2 are SGHAT and FQDESV (reference sequence). This CDR3 comprises 16 residues. Unmatched junction bases numbered 6, after V lost 1 base and J lost 5 bases.

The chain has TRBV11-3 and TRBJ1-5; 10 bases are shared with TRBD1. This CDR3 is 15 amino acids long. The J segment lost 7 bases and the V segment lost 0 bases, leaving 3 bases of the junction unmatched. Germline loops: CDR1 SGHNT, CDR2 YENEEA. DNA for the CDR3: TGTGCCAGCAGCTTAGATCAGGACAGGGGGCAGCCCCAGCATTTT. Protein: CASSLDQDRGQPQHF.

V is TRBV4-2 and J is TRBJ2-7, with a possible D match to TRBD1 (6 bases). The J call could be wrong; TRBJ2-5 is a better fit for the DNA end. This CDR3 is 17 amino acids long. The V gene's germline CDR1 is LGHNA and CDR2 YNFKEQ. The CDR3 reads CASSQDPGHYQGETQYF. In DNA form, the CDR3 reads TGTGCCAGCAGCCAAGATCCGGGACACTACCAGGGAGAGACCCAGTACTTC.